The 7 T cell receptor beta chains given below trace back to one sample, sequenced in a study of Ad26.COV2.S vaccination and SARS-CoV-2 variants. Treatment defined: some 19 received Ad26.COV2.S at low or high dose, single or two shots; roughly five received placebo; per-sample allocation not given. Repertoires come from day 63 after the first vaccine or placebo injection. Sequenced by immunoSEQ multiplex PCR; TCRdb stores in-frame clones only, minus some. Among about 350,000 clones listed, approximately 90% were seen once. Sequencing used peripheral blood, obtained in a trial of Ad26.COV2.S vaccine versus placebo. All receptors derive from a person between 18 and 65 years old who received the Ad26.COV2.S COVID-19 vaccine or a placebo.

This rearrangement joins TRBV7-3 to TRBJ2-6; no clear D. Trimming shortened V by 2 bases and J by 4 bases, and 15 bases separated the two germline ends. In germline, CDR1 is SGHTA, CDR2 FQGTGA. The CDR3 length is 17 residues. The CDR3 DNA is TGTGCCAGCAGCTTATTTGTGGAAACCTCCGGGGCCAACGTCCTGACTTTC. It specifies CASSLFVETSGANVLTF.

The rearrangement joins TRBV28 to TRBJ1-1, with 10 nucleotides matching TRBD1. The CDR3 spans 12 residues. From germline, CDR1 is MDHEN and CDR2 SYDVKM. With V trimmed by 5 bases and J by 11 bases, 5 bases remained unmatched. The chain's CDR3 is CASSPRQGAAFF. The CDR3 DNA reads TGTGCCAGCAGTCCTAGACAGGGGGCGGCTTTCTTT.

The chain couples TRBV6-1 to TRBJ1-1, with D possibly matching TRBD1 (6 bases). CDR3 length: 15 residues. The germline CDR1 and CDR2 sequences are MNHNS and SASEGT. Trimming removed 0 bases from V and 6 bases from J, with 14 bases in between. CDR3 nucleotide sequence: TGTGCCAGCAGTGAAGCAACGGGGGCGTCGTCTGAAGCTTTCTTT. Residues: CASSEATGASSEAFF.

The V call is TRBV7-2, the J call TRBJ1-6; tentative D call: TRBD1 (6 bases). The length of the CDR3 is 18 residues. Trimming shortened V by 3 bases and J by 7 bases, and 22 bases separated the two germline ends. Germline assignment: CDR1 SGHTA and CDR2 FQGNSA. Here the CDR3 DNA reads TGTGCCAGCAGCTTGGCCCAGGGGTTTAGACGCTACAATTCACCCCTCCACTTT. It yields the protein CASSLAQGFRRYNSPLHF. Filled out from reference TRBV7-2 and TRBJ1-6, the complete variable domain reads GAGVSQSPSNKVTEKGKDVELRCDPISGHTALYWYRQSLGQGLEFLIYFQGNSAPDKSGLPSDRFSAERTGGSVSTLTIQRTQQEDSAVYLCASSLAQGFRRYNSPLHFGNGTRLTVT.

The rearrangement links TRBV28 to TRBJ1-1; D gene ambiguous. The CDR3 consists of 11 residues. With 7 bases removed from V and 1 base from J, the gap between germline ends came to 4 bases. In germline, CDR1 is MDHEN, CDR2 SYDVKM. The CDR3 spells CASKTNTEAFF. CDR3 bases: TGTGCCAGCAAGACGAACACTGAAGCTTTCTTT.

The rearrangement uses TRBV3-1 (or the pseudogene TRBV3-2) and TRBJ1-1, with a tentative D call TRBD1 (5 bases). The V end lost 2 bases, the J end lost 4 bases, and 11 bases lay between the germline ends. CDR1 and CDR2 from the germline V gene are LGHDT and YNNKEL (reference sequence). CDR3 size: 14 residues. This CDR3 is CASSQMGDGTEAFF. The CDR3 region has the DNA TGTGCCAGCAGCCAAATGGGGGACGGCACTGAAGCTTTCTTT.

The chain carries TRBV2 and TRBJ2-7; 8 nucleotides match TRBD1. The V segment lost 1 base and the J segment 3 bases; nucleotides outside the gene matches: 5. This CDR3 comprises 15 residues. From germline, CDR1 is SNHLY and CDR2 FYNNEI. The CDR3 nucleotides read TGTGCCAGCAGTGAAGGTCAGGGGGCCTACTACGAGCAGTACTTC. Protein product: CASSEGQGAYYEQYF.